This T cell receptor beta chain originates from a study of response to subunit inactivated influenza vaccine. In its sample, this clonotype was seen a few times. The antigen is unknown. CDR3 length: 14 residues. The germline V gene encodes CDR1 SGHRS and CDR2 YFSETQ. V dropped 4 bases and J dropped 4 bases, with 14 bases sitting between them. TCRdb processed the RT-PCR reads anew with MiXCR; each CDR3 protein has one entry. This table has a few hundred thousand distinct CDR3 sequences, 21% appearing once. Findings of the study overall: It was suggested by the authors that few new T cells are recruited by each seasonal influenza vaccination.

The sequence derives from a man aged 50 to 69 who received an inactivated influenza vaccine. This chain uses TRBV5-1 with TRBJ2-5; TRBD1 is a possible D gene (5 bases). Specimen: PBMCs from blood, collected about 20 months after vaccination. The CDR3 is CASSPWQGSETQYF. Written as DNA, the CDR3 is TGCGCCAGCAGCCCTTGGCAGGGTTCAGAGACCCAGTACTTC.